A single sample gave rise to the 27 T cell receptor beta chains below, sequenced in a study of T-cell reconstitution after alpha-beta-depleted transplantation in children. The library targeted TCRbeta and was prepared with unique molecular identifiers. TCRdb reprocessed the PCR reads with MiXCR, giving one entry per CDR3 protein. In the table there are roughly 100,000 distinct CDR3 sequences, around 5.9% of which are singletons. The sequenced sample was PBMCs, mostly from graft donor cells, obtained 60 days after TCRalphabeta/CD19-depleted stem cell transplant. The receptors were sampled from a female patient between 2 and 15 years old who had a stem cell transplant for Fanconi anemia, so the T cells may come from the graft donor.

This clonotype was seen many times. CDR3 sequence (DNA): TGTGCCAGCAGCCCGTTCCCCGAGTTGGCCGGGGAGCTGTTTTTT. It specifies CASSPFPELAGELFF. V and J are TRBV7-6 and TRBJ2-2; D is unresolved. The CDR3 extends over 15 amino acids. The V end lost 5 bases, the J end lost 6 bases, and 16 bases lay between the germline ends. Germline CDR1 reads SGHVS; CDR2 reads FNYEAQ.

This clonotype showed up many times. The chain has TRBV28 and TRBJ2-1, with 8 bases lining up with TRBD1. This CDR3 is built from 13 residues. V lost 5 bases and J lost 9; bases outside the gene matches: 6. CDR1 MDHEN and CDR2 SYDVKM come from the germline V gene. CDR3 sequence (DNA): TGTGCCAGCAGTGCGCCCAGGGGGCCTGAGCAGTTCTTC. This gives the protein CASSAPRGPEQFF.

As to this clonotype: This could be a read error, since a much larger clone is one nucleotide away. The chain couples TRBV28 to TRBJ1-1; D remains ambiguous. The CDR3 is 15 amino acids. Germline V gene data show CDR1 as MDHEN and CDR2 as SYDVKM. The CDR3 loop reads CASSLWGERNTEVSF. Here the CDR3 DNA reads TGTGCCAGCAGTTTATGGGGAGAAAGGAACACTGAAGTTTCCTTT.

This clonotype was counted ten times or more. The V gene is TRBV29-1, the J gene TRBJ2-5; D may be TRBD2 (7 bases). Germline V gene sequence: CDR1 SQVTM, CDR2 ANQGSEA. Trimming shortened V by 7 bases and J by 7 bases, and 25 bases separated the two germline ends. The CDR3 totals 15 residues. The CDR3, as DNA: TGCAGCGCCCTCCTAATGGGGGGGGCTTTGGGGACCCAGTACTTC. It yields the protein CSALLMGGALGTQYF.

In this sample, this clonotype turned up many times. The J gene is TRBJ2-3, the V gene TRBV9, with 8 bases fitting TRBD2. The ends lost 2 bases at V and 4 bases at J; junction bases unmatched: 6. Germline V gene sequence: CDR1 SGDLS, CDR2 YYNGEE. The CDR3 covers 15 residues. CDR3 loop: CASSVATSVPDTQYF. Here the CDR3 DNA reads TGTGCCAGCAGCGTCGCGACTAGCGTCCCAGATACGCAGTATTTT.

This clonotype was recorded many times. The rearrangement uses TRBV6-5 and TRBJ2-3, with TRBD1 matching 7 bases. Germline trimming cut 6 bases from V and 5 bases from J; bases unmatched to any gene: 11. The germline V gene has CDR1 MNHEY and CDR2 SVGAGI. This CDR3 spans 15 amino acids. The CDR3 protein is CASSRRWDRGDTQYF. CDR3 bases: TGTGCCAGCAGCCGACGATGGGACAGAGGAGATACGCAGTATTTT.

In this sample, this clonotype turned up many times. Sequence at one end of the junction differs from germline and may be a read error. This chain links TRBV5-1 with TRBJ2-7; 9 bases map to TRBD1. This CDR3 is built from 13 residues. Germline V gives CDR1 SGHRS, CDR2 YFSETQ. The CDR3 nucleotides are TGCGCCAGCAGCGGGGGACAGGGCTACGGGCAGTACTTC. It is translated as CASSGGQGYGQYF. Combining the CDR3 with reference TRBV5-1 and TRBJ2-7 gives the whole variable domain KAGVTQTPRYLIKTRGQQVTLSCSPISGHRSVSWYQQTPGQGLQFLFEYFSETQRNKGNFPGRFSGRQFSNSRSEMNVSTLELGDSALYLCASSGGQGYGQYFGPGTRLTVT.

The chain has TRBV25-1 and TRBJ2-5; D gene uncertain. This CDR3 region has 14 residues. The V end lost 2 bases, the J end lost 3 bases, and 10 bases lay between the germline ends. The V gene's germline CDR1 is MGHDK and CDR2 SYGVNS. The CDR3 nucleotides are TGTGCCAGCAGTGAACCTAGATTTAAAGAGACCCAGTACTTC. Its protein product is CASSEPRFKETQYF.

The V and J genes are TRBV27 and TRBJ2-1; 8 bases fit TRBD2. This CDR3 contains 16 residues. Germline CDR1 MNHEY, CDR2 SMNVEV (reference sequence). V was clipped by 3 bases and J by 3 bases; unmatched bases: 7. The CDR3 DNA reads as TGTGCCAGCAGTTTGGACCTAGCGGGCGTCTACAATGAGCAGTTCTTC. This translates into CASSLDLAGVYNEQFF.

This clonotype has a count of ten or more. The chain couples TRBV6-5 to TRBJ2-3; possible D gene TRBD1, 5 bases. Germline CDR1 reads MNHEY; CDR2 reads SVGAGI. This CDR3 has 13 residues. The V end lost 6 bases, the J end lost 2 bases, and 9 bases lay between the germline ends. CDR3 bases: TGTGCCAGCAGAAGACAGTACACAGATACGCAGTATTTT. Encoded protein: CASRRQYTDTQYF.

This clonotype appeared a few times. A read error may produce the germline difference seen at one junction end. The chain is built from TRBV12-3 or TRBV12-4 and TRBJ2-3; the match to TRBD2 covers 9 bases. The CDR3 loop spans 18 amino acids. CDR3 amino acids: CACSPLAGLIIFTDTQYF. In DNA form, the CDR3 reads TGTGCCTGCAGTCCACTAGCGGGCCTAATCATCTTCACAGATACGCAGTATTTT.

This clonotype was seen at least ten times. The rearrangement uses TRBV7-3 and TRBJ2-7; D not certain. The germline V gene has CDR1 SGHTA and CDR2 FQGTGA. The CDR3 spans 15 residues. Trimming stripped 1 base from V and 2 bases from J, with 12 bases between. The CDR3 DNA sequence: TGTGCCAGCAGCTTAAAACCGCTAGGAACCTACGAGCAGTACTTC. Its protein product is CASSLKPLGTYEQYF.

V and J are TRBV28 and TRBJ2-7; D gene unclear. Germline lookup yields CDR1 MDHEN and CDR2 SYDVKM. V lost 3 bases and J 5 bases, leaving 17 bases between the germline ends. This CDR3 is built from 15 residues. The DNA of the CDR3 is TGTGCCAGCAGTTTTTCGGTCAGAACATCCCACGAGCAGTACTTC. The encoded protein is CASSFSVRTSHEQYF.

This clonotype has ten or more counts. The chain links TRBV5-1 to TRBJ2-7; D is possibly TRBD1 (6 bases). This CDR3 has 13 residues. V lost 4 bases, J lost 3 bases, and 11 bases lay in between. The germline gives CDR1 SGHRS, CDR2 YFSETQ. As DNA, the CDR3 is TGCGCCAGCAGCCTGGACAGCCGCTACGAGCAGTACTTC. Translated, it gives CASSLDSRYEQYF.

There are many counts of this clonotype. The chain employs TRBV12-3 or TRBV12-4 and TRBJ2-4; D is undetermined. V was trimmed by 3 bases and J by 3 bases, leaving 9 bases between them. CDR3 length equals 14 residues. CDR3 nucleotide sequence: TGTGCCAGCAGTTTGGGTCCGGGCAAAAACATTCAGTACTTC. The encoded protein is CASSLGPGKNIQYF.

This clonotype came up many times. This chain joins TRBV11-2 and TRBJ1-2; 7 bases fit TRBD1. CDR1 is SGHAT, CDR2 FQNNGV, per germline. The CDR3 totals 15 residues. V was pared by 4 bases and J by 5 bases, with 10 bases of the junction left unmatched. The CDR3 protein is CASSSSPDRVYGYTF. CDR3 coding DNA: TGTGCCAGCAGCTCTAGCCCCGACAGGGTTTATGGCTACACCTTC.

The chain joins TRBV28 to TRBJ2-1, with TRBD2 matching 7 bases. J lost 0 bases, V lost 0 bases, and 20 bases had no gene match. There are 22 residues in the CDR3. Germline-derived CDR1 and CDR2 are MDHEN and SYDVKM. CDR3 sequence (DNA): TGTGCCAGCAGTTTATGGTTCGGCGAATCAGCGGGGTCTCCCAGCTCCTACAATGAGCAGTTCTTC. The encoded protein is CASSLWFGESAGSPSSYNEQFF.

This clonotype was observed many times. V usage is TRBV11-2 and J usage is TRBJ2-3, with 9 nucleotides matching TRBD1. This CDR3 has 22 amino acids. Germline V lookup: CDR1 SGHAT, CDR2 FQNNGV. The trim removed 0 bases at V and 1 base at J, leaving 20 bases unmatched. CDR3 coding DNA: TGTGCCAGCAGCTTAGAGCCCGACAGGGGGTCCTGCGGGCGGGGATGCACAGATACGCAGTATTTT. It encodes CASSLEPDRGSCGRGCTDTQYF.

Ten or more counts support this clonotype. The V gene is TRBV15, the J gene TRBJ1-3; the D is unclear. Trimming took off 3 bases at V and 1 base at J, with 10 bases between the two ends. CDR3 length equals 15 residues. Germline CDR1 LNHNV, CDR2 YYDKDF (reference sequence). For the CDR3, the DNA is TGTGCCACCAGCAGGATTCCGGGGTCTGGAAACACCATATATTTT. Translated: CATSRIPGSGNTIYF.

This clonotype showed up many times. The gene calls are TRBV28 and TRBJ2-1; 10 bases map to TRBD2. The CDR3 spans 15 residues. The V gene end was trimmed by 7 bases and the J gene end by 2 bases; junction bases not matched to a gene: 5. CDR1 and CDR2 (germline): MDHEN, SYDVKM. CDR3 residues: CASISLAGAYNEQFF. CDR3 DNA: TGTGCCAGCATATCGCTAGCGGGAGCCTACAATGAGCAGTTCTTC. The variable domain in full, with the rest retrieved from reference TRBV28 and TRBJ2-1, is DVKVTQSSRYLVKRTGEKVFLECVQDMDHENMFWYRQDPGLGLRLIYFSYDVKMKEKGDIPEGYSVSREKKERFSLILESASTNQTSMYLCASISLAGAYNEQFFGPGTRLTVL.

This clonotype was counted ten times or more. The rearrangement uses TRBV18 and TRBJ1-5; D is unclear. With 3 bases removed from V and 0 bases from J, the gap between germline ends came to 6 bases. Germline CDR1 is KGHSH and CDR2 is LQKENI. This CDR3 has 14 amino acids. The CDR3 protein is CASSPTNSNQPQHF. DNA of the CDR3: TGTGCCAGCTCACCGACAAATAGCAATCAGCCCCAGCATTTT.

This clonotype was observed many times. The rearrangement joins TRBV6-5 to TRBJ2-1; either TRBD1 or TRBD2 may fit D (5 bases each). The CDR3 length is 19 residues. V lost 0 bases to trimming and J lost 5 bases, with 23 bases between them. The V gene's germline CDR1 is MNHEY and CDR2 SVGAGI. CDR3 protein: CASSYSGLTGARGDNEQFF. In DNA form, the CDR3 reads TGTGCCAGCAGTTACTCTGGTCTTACAGGTGCACGGGGTGACAATGAGCAGTTCTTC.

The sample holds many counts of this clonotype. V usage is TRBV28 and J usage is TRBJ2-2; D is possibly TRBD1 (5 bases). V was shortened by 2 bases and J by 4 bases, with 11 bases between the two germline ends. CDR1 MDHEN and CDR2 SYDVKM come from the germline V gene. The CDR3 has 15 amino acids. The CDR3 sequence: CASSLPRVSTGELFF. The CDR3 coding sequence is TGTGCCAGCAGTTTACCCAGGGTTTCCACCGGGGAGCTGTTTTTT. The full variable domain, in which reference TRBV28 and TRBJ2-2 provide the parts outside the CDR3, is DVKVTQSSRYLVKRTGEKVFLECVQDMDHENMFWYRQDPGLGLRLIYFSYDVKMKEKGDIPEGYSVSREKKERFSLILESASTNQTSMYLCASSLPRVSTGELFFGEGSRLTVL.

This chain links TRBV20-1 with TRBJ1-6; tentatively, D is TRBD1 (5 bases). The CDR3 covers 14 residues. The V and J ends lost 6 bases and 9 bases respectively, with 18 bases between them. Germline-derived CDR1 and CDR2 are DFQATT and SNEGSKA (reference sequence). CDR3 bases: TGCAGTGCGCCGGGAGGCAGGGAGGTTTCACCCCTCCACTTT. As protein: CSAPGGREVSPLHF.

This clonotype was seen repeatedly, ten times or more. The chain has TRBV19 and TRBJ2-3; D uncertain. The CDR3 totals 14 residues. Germline assignment: CDR1 LNHDA and CDR2 SQIVND (reference sequence). Trimming stripped 9 bases from V and 4 bases from J, with 17 bases between. The CDR3 DNA reads TGTGCCAGCGTGGAGCGCGGCCACGCAGATACGCAGTATTTT. Its translation is CASVERGHADTQYF.

V is TRBV19 and J is TRBJ2-2; the D is unclear. V lost 2 bases to trimming and J lost 0 bases, with 4 bases between them. The CDR3 is 14 amino acids. Germline assignment: CDR1 LNHDA and CDR2 SQIVND (reference sequence). The CDR3 DNA reads TGTGCCAGTAGTATATTCTCGAACACCGGGGAGCTGTTTTTT. Amino acid sequence: CASSIFSNTGELFF.

At least ten counts were recorded for this clonotype. The chain employs TRBV6-1 and TRBJ1-6, with D hard to call. The V gene's germline CDR1 is MNHNS and CDR2 SASEGT. V was shortened by 0 bases and J by 0 bases, with 9 bases between the two germline ends. The CDR3 is 17 residues long. The CDR3 reads CASSEARGSSYNSPLHF. Here the CDR3 DNA reads TGTGCCAGCAGTGAAGCCCGCGGGAGCTCCTATAATTCACCCCTCCACTTT.